This TCR beta chain derives from a study of regulatory T cells in long-lasting Graves disease. Through Arm-PCR of CDR3 regions and iRepertoire HTBI primers, TCR beta libraries were built. TCRdb reprocessed the multiplex PCR reads with MiXCR, giving one entry per CDR3 protein. The sample yields hundreds of thousands of distinct CDR3 sequences, roughly 13% seen once. Germline values: CDR1 PRHDT, CDR2 FYEKMQ (reference sequence). The CDR3 loop spans 14 amino acids. The ends were cut back, 8 bases at V and 5 bases at J, with 19 bases in the middle. The time point is: newly diagnosed GD, antithyroid drugs for less than 3 months. RNA isolated from PBMCs was used to make the TCR library. The sample also formed part of further work on T cells in Graves' hyperthyroidism and ophthalmopathy.

This chain links TRBV13 with TRBJ2-7; D unclear. The clonotype originates from a man aged 30 to 39 with Graves disease. Sequencing was performed on peripheral blood mononuclear cells (PBMCs), taken at new diagnosis, from a patient treated with antithyroid drugs. This CDR3 is CASGSKAKGHEQYF. The CDR3 coding sequence is TGTGCCAGCGGCTCTAAGGCCAAGGGCCACGAGCAGTACTTC.